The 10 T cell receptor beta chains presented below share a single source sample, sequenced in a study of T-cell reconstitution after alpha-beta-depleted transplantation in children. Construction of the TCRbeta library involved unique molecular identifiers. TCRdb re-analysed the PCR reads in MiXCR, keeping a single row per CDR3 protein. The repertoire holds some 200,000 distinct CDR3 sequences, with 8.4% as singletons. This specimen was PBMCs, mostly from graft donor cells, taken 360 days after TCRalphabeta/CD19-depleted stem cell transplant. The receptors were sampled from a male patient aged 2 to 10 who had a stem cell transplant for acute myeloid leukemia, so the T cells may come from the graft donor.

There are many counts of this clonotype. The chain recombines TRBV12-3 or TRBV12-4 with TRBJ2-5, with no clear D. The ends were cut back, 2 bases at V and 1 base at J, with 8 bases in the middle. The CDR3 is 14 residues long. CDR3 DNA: TGTGCCAGCAGTTTAAGTAACAGCCAAGAGACCCAGTACTTC. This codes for CASSLSNSQETQYF.

Here the CDR3 reads CSAPRGGTYEQYF. Written as DNA, the CDR3 is TGCAGTGCTCCCCGGGGGGGCACTTACGAGCAGTACTTC. J is TRBJ2-7 and V is TRBV20-1; 8 bases align to TRBD2. Unmatched junction bases numbered 7, after V lost 5 bases and J lost 4 bases. The V gene's germline CDR1 is DFQATT and CDR2 SNEGSKA (reference sequence). This CDR3 contains 13 residues.

The CDR3 sequence is CASSFDRGYGYTF. DNA for the CDR3: TGTGCCAGCAGTTTCGACAGGGGGTATGGCTACACCTTC. The chain links TRBV6-6 to TRBJ1-2; TRBD1 matches 9 bases. From germline, CDR1 is MNHNY and CDR2 SVGAGI (reference sequence). Germline trimming cut 4 bases from V and 5 bases from J; bases unmatched to any gene: 2. The length of the CDR3 is 13 residues.

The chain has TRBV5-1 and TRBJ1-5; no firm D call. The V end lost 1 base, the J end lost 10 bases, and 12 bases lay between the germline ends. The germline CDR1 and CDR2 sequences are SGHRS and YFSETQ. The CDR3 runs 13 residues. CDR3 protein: CASSLLKDGPQHF. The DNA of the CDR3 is TGCGCCAGCAGCTTGCTCAAGGACGGTCCCCAGCATTTT. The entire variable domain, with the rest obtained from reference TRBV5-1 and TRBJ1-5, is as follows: KAGVTQTPRYLIKTRGQQVTLSCSPISGHRSVSWYQQTPGQGLQFLFEYFSETQRNKGNFPGRFSGRQFSNSRSEMNVSTLELGDSALYLCASSLLKDGPQHFGDGTRLSIL.

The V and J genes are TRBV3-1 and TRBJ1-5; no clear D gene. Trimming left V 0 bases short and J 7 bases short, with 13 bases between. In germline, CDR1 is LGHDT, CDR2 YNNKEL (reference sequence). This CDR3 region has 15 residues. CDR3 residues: CASSQDLVVGQPQHF. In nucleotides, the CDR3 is TGTGCCAGCAGCCAAGATCTCGTGGTTGGGCAGCCCCAGCATTTT.

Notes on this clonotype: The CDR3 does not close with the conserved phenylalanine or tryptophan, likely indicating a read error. The CDR3 DNA sequence: TGTGCCAGCAGTTTTGGGGGCCTGGGTGAGCAGTACTAC. It yields the protein CASSFGGLGEQYY. The V call is TRBV12-3 or TRBV12-4, the J call TRBJ2-7, with D possibly TRBD1 on 6 matching bases. Trimming pared 3 bases from V and 7 bases from J, leaving 13 bases between. The CDR3 is 13 amino acids.

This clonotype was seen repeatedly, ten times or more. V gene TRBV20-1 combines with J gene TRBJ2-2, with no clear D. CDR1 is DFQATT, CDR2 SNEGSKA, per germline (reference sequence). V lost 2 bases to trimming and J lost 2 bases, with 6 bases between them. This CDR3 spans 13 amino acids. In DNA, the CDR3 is TGCAGTGCTAGACATGGTAACACCGGGGAGCTGTTTTTT. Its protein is CSARHGNTGELFF.

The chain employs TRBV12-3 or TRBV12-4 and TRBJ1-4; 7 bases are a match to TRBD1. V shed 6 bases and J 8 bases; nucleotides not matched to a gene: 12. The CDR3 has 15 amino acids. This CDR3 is CASSPLDRVQEKLFF. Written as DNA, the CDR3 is TGTGCCAGCAGCCCTCTCGACAGGGTACAAGAAAAACTGTTTTTT.

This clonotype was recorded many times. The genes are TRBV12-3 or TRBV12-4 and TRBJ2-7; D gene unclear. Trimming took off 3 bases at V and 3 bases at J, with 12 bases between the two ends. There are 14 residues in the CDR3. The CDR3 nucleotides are TGTGCCAGCAGTTTGCTAGGGTATATCTACGAGCAGTACTTC. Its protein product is CASSLLGYIYEQYF.

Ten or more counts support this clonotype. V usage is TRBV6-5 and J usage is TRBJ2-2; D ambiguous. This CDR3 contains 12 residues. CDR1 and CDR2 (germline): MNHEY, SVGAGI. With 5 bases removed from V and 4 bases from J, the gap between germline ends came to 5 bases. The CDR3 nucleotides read TGTGCCAGCAGTGTCGTCACCGGGGAGCTGTTTTTT. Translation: CASSVVTGELFF.